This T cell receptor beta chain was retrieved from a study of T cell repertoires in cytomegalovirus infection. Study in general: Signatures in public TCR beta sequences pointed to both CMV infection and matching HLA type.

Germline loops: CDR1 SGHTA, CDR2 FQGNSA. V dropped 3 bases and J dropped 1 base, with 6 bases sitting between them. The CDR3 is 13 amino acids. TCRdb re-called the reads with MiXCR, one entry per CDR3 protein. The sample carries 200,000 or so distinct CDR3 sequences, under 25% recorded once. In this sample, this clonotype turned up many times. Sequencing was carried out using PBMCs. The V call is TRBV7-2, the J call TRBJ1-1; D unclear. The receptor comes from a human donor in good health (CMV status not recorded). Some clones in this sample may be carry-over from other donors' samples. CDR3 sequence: CASSFLANTEAFF. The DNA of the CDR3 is TGTGCCAGCAGCTTTCTCGCGAACACTGAAGCTTTCTTT.